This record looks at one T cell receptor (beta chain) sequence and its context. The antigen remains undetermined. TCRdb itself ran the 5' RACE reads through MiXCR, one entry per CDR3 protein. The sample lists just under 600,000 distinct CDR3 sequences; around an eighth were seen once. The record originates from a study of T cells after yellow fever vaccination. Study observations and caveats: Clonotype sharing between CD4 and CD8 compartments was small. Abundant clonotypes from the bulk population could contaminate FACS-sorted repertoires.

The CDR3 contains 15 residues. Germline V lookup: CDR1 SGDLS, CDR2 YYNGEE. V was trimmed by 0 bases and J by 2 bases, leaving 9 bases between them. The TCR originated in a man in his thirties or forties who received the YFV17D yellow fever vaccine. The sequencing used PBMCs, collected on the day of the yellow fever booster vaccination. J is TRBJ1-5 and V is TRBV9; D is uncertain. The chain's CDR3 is CASSVEGNRNQPQHF. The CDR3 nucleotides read TGTGCCAGCAGCGTAGAAGGGAATCGCAATCAGCCCCAGCATTTT.